Sequencing of this T cell receptor (beta chain) was carried out in a study of response to subunit inactivated influenza vaccine. One entry per CDR3 protein, called by TCRdb with MiXCR from the RT-PCR reads. The data show roughly 460,000 distinct CDR3 sequences, with roughly 9.7% seen just once and around 12% held by the top ten. This CDR3 has 17 amino acids. Germline-derived CDR1 and CDR2 are ENHRY and SYGVKD. Trimming took 5 bases from V and 6 from J, leaving 20 bases between them. The specimen was PBMCs from blood, collected about 40 days after vaccination. The chain combines TRBV10-3 with TRBJ1-6, with a weak D call TRBD1 (5 bases). The receptor comes from a man in his fifties who received an inactivated influenza vaccine. The CDR3 nucleotides read TGTGCCATCAGTTCGAGGGGTCCAAGGAACAGTAATTCACCCCTCCACTTT. Encoded protein: CAISSRGPRNSNSPLHF.